This TCR beta chain was identified during a study of cytomegalovirus exposure and HLA in healthy donors. Overall study findings and caveats: Per published accounts, TCR beta sequences correctly predicted the HLA-A and HLA-B alleles of most subjects.

As for this clone: Antigen specificity is unknown.

Germline loops: CDR1 SGHTS, CDR2 YDEGEE. V shed 2 bases and J shed 8 bases, with 10 bases lying between them. This CDR3 contains 12 residues. The PCR was carried out with 60 Vbeta primers and 13 Jbeta primers. Here immunoSEQ multiplex PCR was the method, and the copy in TCRdb shows in-frame clones only, minus some. Its clone listing holds about 120,000 clones. Sequences were obtained from PBMCs. The genes are TRBV5-8 and TRBJ1-2, with D possibly TRBD1 on 6 matching bases. This TCR derives from a man between 18 and 35 years old in good health and CMV-seronegative. The CDR3: CASSFQGIGYTF. CDR3 coding DNA: TGTGCCAGCAGCTTTCAGGGGATCGGCTACACCTTC.